This T cell receptor beta chain was obtained from a study of vaccination and CD4 T cells after COVID-19. The wider study: Stimuli were overlapping spike peptide pools of SARS-CoV-2 and three common cold coronaviruses (HCoV-NL63, HCoV-OC43, HCoV-229E). Control cultures, each given a CEFX pool, an HIV-1 Nef pool, or no peptide, were included. Study results and caveats: Post-vaccination, and not before, a median about 90% of reactive clones appeared in convalescent patients.

This CDR3 is built from 14 residues. Trimming at V came to 4 bases and at J to 4 bases, leaving 7 bases not matched to a gene. CDR1 SGHTS and CDR2 YDEGEE come from the germline V gene. Scientists ran DNA taken from cultured CD4+ T cells through the Oncomine TCR Beta short-read assay for sequencing. Cultures of CD4+ T cells served as the source for extracting genomic DNA. TCRdb independently ran MiXCR on the PCR reads; one entry per CDR3 protein. The sample shows approximately 11,000 distinct CDR3 sequences, 38% of them seen only once. As regards this clonotype: Its antigen is undetermined.

Treatment denoted: approximately 9-day PBMC culture with coronavirus spike peptide pools or control peptides (ViraFEST assay). Sequenced material: cultured CD4+ T cells from blood. The clonotype originates from a human donor with COVID-19. This chain joins TRBV5-8 and TRBJ1-2; TRBD1 matches 7 bases. CDR3 coding DNA: TGTGCCAGCAGCACCCGACAGGGTGGCTATGGCTACACCTTC. This codes for CASSTRQGGYGYTF.